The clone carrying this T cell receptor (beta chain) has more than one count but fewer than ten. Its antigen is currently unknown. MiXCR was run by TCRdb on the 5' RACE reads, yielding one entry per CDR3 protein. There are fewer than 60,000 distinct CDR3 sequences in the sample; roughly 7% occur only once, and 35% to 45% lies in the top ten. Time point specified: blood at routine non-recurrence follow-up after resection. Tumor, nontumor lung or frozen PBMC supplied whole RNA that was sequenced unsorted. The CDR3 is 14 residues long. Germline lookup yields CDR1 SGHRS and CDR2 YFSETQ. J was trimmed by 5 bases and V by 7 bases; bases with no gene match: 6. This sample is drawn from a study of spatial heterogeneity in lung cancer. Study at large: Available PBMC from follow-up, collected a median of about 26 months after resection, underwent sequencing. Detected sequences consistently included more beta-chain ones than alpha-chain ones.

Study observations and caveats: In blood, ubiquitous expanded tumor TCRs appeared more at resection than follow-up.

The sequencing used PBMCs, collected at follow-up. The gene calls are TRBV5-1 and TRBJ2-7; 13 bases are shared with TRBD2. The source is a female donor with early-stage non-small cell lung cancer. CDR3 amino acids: CASSQTSGRNEQYF. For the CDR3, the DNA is TGCGCCAGCTCGCAGACTAGCGGGAGGAACGAGCAGTACTTC.